This T cell receptor (beta chain) was profiled in a study of shared clonotypes between healthy human individuals (dated by TCRdb to 2019 to 2021). Broadly, across the study: The cohort included three men and a couple of women between 18 and 49 years of age. For each donor, CD4 naive and CD4 memory were each run on three plates, CD8 naive on two plates, and CD8 memory on one plate. The study deeply sequenced blood TCR repertoires of five healthy adults to estimate repertoire size and the extent of clonotype sharing between individuals. Libraries were prepared and TCR repertoires were sequenced by different laboratories using diverse techniques, in order to increase sequencing depth and limit assay-specific biases. Leukapheresis yielded between about 0.85 and 10 billion PBMCs per donor. Broader findings and caveats from the paper: Rarefaction of sorted-subset datasets indicated incomplete sequencing despite the large sequencing depth. The genetic and exposure-history diversity represented was limited by the small number of donors. Sampling was restricted to blood, and TCR repertoires in tissue are likely to differ from TCR repertoires in blood. Pairwise subsampling indicated that sequencing depth was expected to affect the degree of clonotype sharing among donors. Estimated clonotype richness was generally larger for naive than for memory subsets. Approximately 5% of naive CD4, 3.5% of naive CD8, about 2.4% of memory CD4, and less than 0.45% of memory CD8 clonotypes were shared across several donors. Compared with non-shared clonotypes, the clonotypes found in all four sorted-subset donors had higher generation probabilities.

V loses 1 base, J loses 3 bases, and the germline ends lie 10 bases apart. CDR1 and CDR2, looked up from the germline V gene, are LGHNA and YSLEER. Including the terminal cysteine and phenylalanine, the CDR3 comprises 14 residues. Of the read, only the CDR3 DNA is kept; its 42 bases are in frame from base 1. CD8 naive samples were obtained by positive selection for CCR7 among CD45RO-negative cells, yielding a CD45RA+CCR7+ population from which TemRA cells were excluded. The donors were healthy, HIV-negative adults with no recently reported acute infections or vaccinations. Every donor was a Caucasian adult living in Nashville, Tennessee, USA. Blood was collected by leukapheresis, and PBMCs were isolated by Ficoll-Histopaque density gradient centrifugation and then cryopreserved in liquid nitrogen vapor phase. Analytical flow cytometry was used to check the purity and quantity of each magnetically sorted T cell population. From each sorted fraction, genomic DNA was isolated and quantified by UV absorbance on a Nanodrop 2000c.

This clone was detected once. It lacks a known antigen. Base qualities are missing; no much larger clone stands one base away. Using the deep immunoSEQ assay, TCR CDR3 regions were amplified from genomic DNA by multiplex PCR. For each cell subset, the extracted genomic DNA was distributed evenly across all wells of several immunoSEQ 96-well plates, and each plate served as one replicate. For sorted subsets, each replicate PCR was loaded with 150 to 250 ng genomic DNA, equivalent to about 33,000 T cell genomes. Purified libraries were quantified with a Qubit 3.0 fluorometer, sized on a Bioanalyzer 2100, and re-quantified with the KAPA Library Quantification kit. Every immunoSEQ 96-well plate was sequenced on a separate single-read 150-cycle Illumina NextSeq 550 flow cell. Regarding the original processing steps: The immunoSEQ output contained only junctional sequences without quality scores, so filtering could not match that applied to full-length reads. To assign V/J genes and CDR3, sequences were annotated against IMGT germline references using PyIR, a Python wrapper for IgBLAST v1.9. Any read was removed if the V/J assignment was weak (E-value above 1e-6), the CDR3 was missing, or the read contained stop codons, out-of-frame junctions, or ambiguous translated residues. V3J clonotypes were defined by identical inferred V gene, J gene, and CDR3 amino acid sequence. The percentage overlap between two repertoires was calculated by dividing the number of shared unique clonotypes by the size of the smaller repertoire. RTK rarefaction, the Chao1 estimator, and Recon v2.1 estimates of unobserved clonotypes were used to assess repertoire richness. Generation probabilities for all TCRbeta clonotypes obtained by the gDNA method from a handful of donors were computed using OLGA. This is the immuneACCESS table as TCRdb keeps it, with only in-frame sequences that have V and J called. A part of the clones is gone; compared with another copy, unresolved V genes explain less than half, and the rest is unexplained. That table gives V, J and clone size, and the DNA gave D and trimming. The sample table records some 2 million clones; roughly 95% of these occur just once. The ten largest account for 0.95% to 1.5% of the sample.

The sample taken for sequencing was naive CD8+ T cells sorted from blood. In the paper's terms, the cell subset or site label means: CD45RA+CCR7+. This clonotype was obtained from a man between 18 and 35 years old in good health. This chain joins TRBV4-3 to TRBJ2-7, with TRBD1 as a weak D call on 6 bases. The DNA sequence follows: TGCGCCAGCAGCCAAGCCCTGACAGGCTACGAGCAGTACTTC. Translated, it gives CASSQALTGYEQYF.